The sequence of this T cell receptor (beta chain) was determined in a study of T cell repertoires in cytomegalovirus infection. A single record per CDR3 protein comes from TCRdb applying MiXCR to the reads. The sample consists of roughly 240,000 distinct CDR3 sequences, 6% to 8% of them appearing once. With respect to this clonotype: Its antigen is still unknown.

The study's findings and limits: The ex vivo response was dominated by HLA-C-restricted CMV-specific TCR beta clonotypes.

CDR3 length equals 16 residues. Per germline, CDR1 SGHNT and CDR2 YENEEA. V was pared by 3 bases and J by 6 bases, with 17 bases between. V usage is TRBV11-3 and J usage is TRBJ2-2; D remains ambiguous. The sample was PBMCs. The sequence derives from a human donor in good health (CMV status not recorded). Some clones in this sample may be carry-over from other donors' samples. DNA for the CDR3: TGTGCCAGCAGCTTCGAACAGCCCTGGGAAGCCGGGGAGCTGTTTTTT. It yields the protein CASSFEQPWEAGELFF.